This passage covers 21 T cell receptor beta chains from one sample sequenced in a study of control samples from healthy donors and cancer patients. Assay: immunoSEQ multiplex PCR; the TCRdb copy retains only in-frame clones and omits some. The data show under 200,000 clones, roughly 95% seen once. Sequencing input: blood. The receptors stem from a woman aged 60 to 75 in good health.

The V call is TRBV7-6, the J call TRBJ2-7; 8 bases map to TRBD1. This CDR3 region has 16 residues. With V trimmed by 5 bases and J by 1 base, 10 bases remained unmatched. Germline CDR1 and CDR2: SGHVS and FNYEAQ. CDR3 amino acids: CASSGGSGQGSYEQYF. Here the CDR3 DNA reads TGTGCCAGCAGCGGCGGGTCTGGACAGGGTTCCTACGAGCAGTACTTC.

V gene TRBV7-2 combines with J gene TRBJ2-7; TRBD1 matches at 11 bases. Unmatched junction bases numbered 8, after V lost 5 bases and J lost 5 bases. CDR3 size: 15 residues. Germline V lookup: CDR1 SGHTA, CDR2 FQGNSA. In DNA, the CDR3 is TGTGCCAGCAGCAGAGGGACAGGGGGAATCGACGAGCAGTACTTC. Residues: CASSRGTGGIDEQYF.

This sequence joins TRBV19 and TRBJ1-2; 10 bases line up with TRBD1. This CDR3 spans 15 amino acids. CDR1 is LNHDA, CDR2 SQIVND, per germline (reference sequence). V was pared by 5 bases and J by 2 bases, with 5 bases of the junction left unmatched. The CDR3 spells CASSLTGGDNYGYTF. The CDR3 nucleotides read TGTGCCAGTAGTCTGACAGGGGGCGACAACTATGGCTACACCTTC.

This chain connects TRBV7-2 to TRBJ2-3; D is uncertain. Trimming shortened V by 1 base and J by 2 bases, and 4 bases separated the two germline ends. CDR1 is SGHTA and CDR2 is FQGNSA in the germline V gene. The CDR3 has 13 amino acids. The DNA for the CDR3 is TGTGCCAGCAGCTTAGTTTTCACAGATACGCAGTATTTT. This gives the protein CASSLVFTDTQYF.

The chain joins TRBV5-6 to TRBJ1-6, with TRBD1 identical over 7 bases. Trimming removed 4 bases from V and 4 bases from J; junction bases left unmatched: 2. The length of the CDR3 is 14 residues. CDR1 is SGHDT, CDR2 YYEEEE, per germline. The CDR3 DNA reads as TGTGCCAGCAGCCCGGGACAGTATAATTCACCCCTCCACTTT. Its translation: CASSPGQYNSPLHF.

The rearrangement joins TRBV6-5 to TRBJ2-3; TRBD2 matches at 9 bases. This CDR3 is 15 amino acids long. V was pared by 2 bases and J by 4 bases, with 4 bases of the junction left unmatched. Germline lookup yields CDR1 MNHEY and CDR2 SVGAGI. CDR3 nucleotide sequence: TGTGCCAGCAGTTACCGGGCTAGCGGGGCAGATACGCAGTATTTT. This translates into CASSYRASGADTQYF.

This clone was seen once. The CDR3 loop reads CASSPGSNEDTQYF. Written as DNA, the CDR3 is TGCGCCAGCTCCCCGGGCTCCAACGAGGATACGCAGTATTTT. The chain links TRBV4-3 to TRBJ2-3; D not certain. V was trimmed by 8 bases and J by 6 bases, leaving 18 bases between them. The CDR3 consists of 14 residues. Germline CDR1 LGHNA, CDR2 YSLEER.

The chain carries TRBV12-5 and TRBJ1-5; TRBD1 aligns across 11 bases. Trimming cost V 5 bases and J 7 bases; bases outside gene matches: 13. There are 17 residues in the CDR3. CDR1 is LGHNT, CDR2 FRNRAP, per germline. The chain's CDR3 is CASGTTGQGVQRQPQHF. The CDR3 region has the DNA TGTGCTAGTGGTACTACGGGACAGGGGGTTCAGCGGCAGCCCCAGCATTTT.

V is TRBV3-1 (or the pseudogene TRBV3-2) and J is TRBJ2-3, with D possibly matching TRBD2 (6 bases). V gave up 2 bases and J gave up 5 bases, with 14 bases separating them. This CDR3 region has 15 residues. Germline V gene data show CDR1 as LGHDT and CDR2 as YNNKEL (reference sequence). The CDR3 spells CASSQQRTNGDTQYF. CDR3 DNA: TGTGCCAGCAGCCAACAGCGGACTAACGGAGATACGCAGTATTTT.

This CDR3 reads CASEDRTDTQYF. For the CDR3, the DNA is TGTGCCAGCGAGGACCGCACAGATACGCAGTATTTT. The rearrangement joins TRBV6-4 to TRBJ2-3, with D unclear. This CDR3 spans 12 amino acids. Per germline, CDR1 MRHNA and CDR2 SNTAGT. The V end was cut by 8 bases, the J end by 1 base, with 7 bases between.

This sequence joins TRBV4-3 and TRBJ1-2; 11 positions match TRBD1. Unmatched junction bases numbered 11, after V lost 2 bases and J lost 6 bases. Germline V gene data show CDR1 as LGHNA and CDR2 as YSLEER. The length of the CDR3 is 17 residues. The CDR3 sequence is CASSQPGTGGLSDGYTF. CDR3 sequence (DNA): TGCGCCAGCAGCCAACCTGGGACAGGGGGATTAAGTGATGGCTACACCTTC.

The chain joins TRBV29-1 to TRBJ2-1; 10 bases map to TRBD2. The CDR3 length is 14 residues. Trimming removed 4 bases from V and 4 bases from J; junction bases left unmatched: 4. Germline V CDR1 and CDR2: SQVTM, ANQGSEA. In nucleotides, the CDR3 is TGCAGCGTTGTTCTACTAGCGGGGTACAATGAGCAGTTCTTC. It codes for CSVVLLAGYNEQFF.

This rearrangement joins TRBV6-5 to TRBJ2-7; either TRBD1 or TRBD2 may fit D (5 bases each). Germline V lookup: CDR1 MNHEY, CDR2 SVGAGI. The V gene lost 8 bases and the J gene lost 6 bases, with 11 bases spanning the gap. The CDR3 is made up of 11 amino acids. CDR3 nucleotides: TGTGCCAGCGGGGGAAAGGGCGAGCAGTACTTC. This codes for CASGGKGEQYF.

The CDR3 reads CAWAPPWGYENEKLFF. The CDR3 nucleotides are TGTGCCTGGGCACCCCCCTGGGGGTATGAGAATGAAAAACTGTTTTTT. The genes are TRBV30 and TRBJ1-4; D is possibly TRBD1 (5 bases). This CDR3 has 16 residues. Between the trimmed V and J ends, which lost 5 bases and 5 bases, there was a span of 21 bases. Germline CDR1 reads GTSNPN; CDR2 reads SVGIG (reference sequence).

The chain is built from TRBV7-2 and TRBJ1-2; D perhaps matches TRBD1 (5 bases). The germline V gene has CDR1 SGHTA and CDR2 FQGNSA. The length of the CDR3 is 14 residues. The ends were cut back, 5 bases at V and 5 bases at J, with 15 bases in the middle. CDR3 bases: TGTGCCAGCAGCCTATATCAGGGAGATTATGGCTACACCTTC. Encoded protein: CASSLYQGDYGYTF.

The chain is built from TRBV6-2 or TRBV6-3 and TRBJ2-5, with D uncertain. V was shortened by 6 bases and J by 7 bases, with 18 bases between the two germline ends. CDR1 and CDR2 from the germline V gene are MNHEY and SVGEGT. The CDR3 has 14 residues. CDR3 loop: CASSISGPTATQYF. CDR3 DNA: TGTGCCAGCAGCATATCGGGCCCTACGGCGACCCAGTACTTC.

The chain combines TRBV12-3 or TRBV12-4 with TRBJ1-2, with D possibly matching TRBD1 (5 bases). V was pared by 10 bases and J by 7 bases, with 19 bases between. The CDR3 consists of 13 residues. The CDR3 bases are TGTGCCACCCAGTTGAGGGACGGTTTTGGCTACACCTTC. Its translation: CATQLRDGFGYTF.

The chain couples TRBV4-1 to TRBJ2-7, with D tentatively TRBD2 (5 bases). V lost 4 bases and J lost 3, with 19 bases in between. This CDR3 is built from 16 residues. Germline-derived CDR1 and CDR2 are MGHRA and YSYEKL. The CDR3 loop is CASSPSLVRADYEQYF. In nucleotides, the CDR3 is TGCGCCAGCAGCCCCTCTCTCGTGAGGGCAGACTACGAGCAGTACTTC.

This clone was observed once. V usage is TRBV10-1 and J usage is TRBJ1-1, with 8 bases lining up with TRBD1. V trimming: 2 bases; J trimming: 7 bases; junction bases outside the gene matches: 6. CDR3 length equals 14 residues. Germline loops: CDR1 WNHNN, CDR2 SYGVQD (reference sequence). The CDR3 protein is CASSEGQGAVEAFF. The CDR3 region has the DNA TGCGCCAGCAGTGAGGGGCAGGGGGCTGTTGAAGCTTTCTTT.

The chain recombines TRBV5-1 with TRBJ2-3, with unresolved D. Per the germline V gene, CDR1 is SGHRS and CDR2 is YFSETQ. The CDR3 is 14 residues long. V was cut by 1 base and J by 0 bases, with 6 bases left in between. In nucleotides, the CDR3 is TGCGCCAGCAGCTTGTTGGCTAGCACAGATACGCAGTATTTT. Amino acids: CASSLLASTDTQYF. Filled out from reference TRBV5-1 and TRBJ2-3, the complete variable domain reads KAGVTQTPRYLIKTRGQQVTLSCSPISGHRSVSWYQQTPGQGLQFLFEYFSETQRNKGNFPGRFSGRQFSNSRSEMNVSTLELGDSALYLCASSLLASTDTQYFGPGTRLTVL.

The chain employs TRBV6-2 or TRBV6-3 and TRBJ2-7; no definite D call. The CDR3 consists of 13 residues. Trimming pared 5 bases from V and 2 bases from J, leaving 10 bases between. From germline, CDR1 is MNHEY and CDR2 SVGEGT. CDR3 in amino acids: CASSPSGPYEQYF. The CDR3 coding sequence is TGTGCCAGCAGTCCCTCCGGTCCCTACGAGCAGTACTTC.